This paragraph covers one T cell receptor (beta chain) sequence. The antigen is not known. This entry comes from a study of shared clonotypes between healthy human individuals. The study's findings and limits: Relative to clonotypes present in all four donors, those not shared had lower generation probabilities.

Donors comprised healthy HIV-negative adults lacking recent acute infections or vaccinations. Memory CD4+ cells were the fraction left after CD45RA+ naive selection. Genomic DNA of every subset was divided equally among multiple immunoSEQ plates. Repertoires were generated with immunoSEQ multiplex PCR, while TCRdb's copy carries only in-frame clones and drops some. The sample lists some 2.3 million clones, just over 90% occurring once. The material sequenced was naive CD4+ T cells from PBMCs. Subset indicated: CD45RA+ positively selected. The TCR was taken from a man aged 18-30 years in good health. Some clones in this sample may be carry-over from other donors' samples.

The CDR3 DNA sequence: TGTGCCAGCAGCCAAGAACCAGGGGGTGAGCAGTTCTTC. Its protein product is CASSQEPGGEQFF. This rearrangement joins TRBV4-2 to TRBJ2-1; 7 bases line up with TRBD1. In germline, CDR1 is LGHNA, CDR2 YNFKEQ. CDR3 length equals 13 residues. The V gene end was trimmed by 0 bases and the J gene end by 9 bases; junction bases not matched to a gene: 2.